The 10 T cell receptor beta chains below come from one sample, sequenced in a study of early T cells in non-severe SARS-CoV-2 infection (dated by TCRdb to about 2021). Receptor amplification or capture employed 5' RACE. TCRdb records NextSeq 500 as the sequencer. TCRdb itself trimmed the public reads at Q25 with fastp, ran MiXCR and retained productive beta chains. Every CDR3 protein is listed once, alongside the most common genes and DNA of its rows. Present in this sample are some 45,000 distinct CDR3 sequences, over 3.5% of which were seen just once. 6% of the sample goes to the ten largest clones. Specimen: whole blood. The receptor set was obtained from an adult who was a healthcare worker with PCR-confirmed SARS-CoV-2 infection or an uninfected control (not recorded which).

This clonotype was counted at least ten times. The CDR3 reads CASSPRQGEETQYF. DNA of the CDR3: TGTGCCAGCAGCCCAAGACAGGGCGAGGAGACCCAGTACTTC. The chain carries TRBV7-9 and TRBJ2-5, with 7 bases identical to TRBD1. The CDR3 runs to 14 residues. V dropped 5 bases and J dropped 5; count of bases not matched to a gene: 8. Germline V gene lookup returns CDR1 SEHNR and CDR2 FQNEAQ (reference sequence).

This clonotype was counted only a few times. The gene calls are TRBV3-1 and TRBJ2-1; a weak D match, TRBD2 (5 bases). Trimming took 5 bases from V and 14 from J, leaving 13 bases between them. The CDR3 loop spans 11 amino acids. Per germline, CDR1 LGHDT and CDR2 YNNKEL (reference sequence). The CDR3 DNA sequence: TGTGCCAGCAGCTATCGGGGTTACGAGTTCTTC. It specifies CASSYRGYEFF.

This clonotype was observed a handful of times. The J gene is TRBJ2-1, the V gene TRBV19; 8 bases map to TRBD2. Looked up from germline, CDR1 is LNHDA and CDR2 is SQIVND (reference sequence). CDR3 size: 17 residues. The trim removed 4 bases at V and 0 bases at J, leaving 8 bases unmatched. The CDR3 DNA is TGTGCCAGTAGTACCACGGGAGGGACGAGCTCCTACAATGAGCAGTTCTTC. This codes for CASSTTGGTSSYNEQFF.

The J gene is TRBJ1-2, the V gene TRBV3-1, with TRBD1 matching 10 bases. The J segment lost 6 bases and the V segment lost 4 bases, leaving 5 bases of the junction unmatched. Germline-derived CDR1 and CDR2 are LGHDT and YNNKEL (reference sequence). CDR3 length: 14 amino acids. The DNA of the CDR3 is TGTGCCAGCAGCCTCCTGGACAGGGGGAATGGCTACACCTTC. Protein: CASSLLDRGNGYTF.

The sample holds many counts of this clonotype. The V call is TRBV7-9, the J call TRBJ2-1, with D perhaps TRBD2 (5 bases). In germline, CDR1 is SEHNR, CDR2 FQNEAQ (reference sequence). The CDR3 has 15 amino acids. V was shortened by 8 bases and J by 5 bases, with 19 bases between the two germline ends. The CDR3 sequence: CASVNRSSFDNEQFF. For the CDR3, the DNA is TGTGCCAGCGTTAACCGATCTAGCTTCGACAATGAGCAGTTCTTC.

This clonotype was seen more than once but under ten times. The chain couples TRBV20-1 to TRBJ2-7, with 11 bases fitting TRBD1. This CDR3 has 13 amino acids. Germline V lookup: CDR1 DFQATT, CDR2 SNEGSKA (reference sequence). After removal of 3 bases from V and 7 bases from J, the junction contained 5 bases not matched to a gene. DNA of the CDR3: TGCAGTGCTAGGGACAGGGGGCGAGAGGAGCAGTACTTC. Protein product: CSARDRGREEQYF.

The sample holds many counts of this clonotype. CDR3 region: CASGQDQSYEQYF. The CDR3 nucleotides read TGTGCCAGCGGACAGGACCAGTCCTACGAGCAGTACTTC. V usage is TRBV7-2 and J usage is TRBJ2-7; 7 positions match TRBD1. The CDR3 extends over 13 amino acids. Trimming took 8 bases from V and 1 from J; bases not matched to a gene: 5. Germline CDR1 SGHTA, CDR2 FQGNSA.

In its sample, this clonotype was seen many times. The V call is TRBV24-1, the J call TRBJ2-7; 9 bases align to TRBD1. This CDR3 region has 15 residues. The J segment lost 1 base and the V segment lost 3 bases, leaving 3 bases of the junction unmatched. Germline V gives CDR1 KGHDR, CDR2 SFDVKD. This chain's CDR3 is CATSDPGTGSYEQYF. The CDR3 DNA reads TGTGCCACCAGTGATCCCGGGACAGGGTCCTACGAGCAGTACTTC.

This clonotype was picked up many times. V gene TRBV6-2 or TRBV6-3 combines with J gene TRBJ2-1; 7 positions match TRBD1. The V segment lost 5 bases and the J segment 5 bases; nucleotides outside the gene matches: 9. This CDR3 contains 15 residues. CDR1 is MNHEY and CDR2 is SVGEGT in the germline V gene. CDR3 in DNA: TGTGCCAGCAGTCTTCCCCCTACAGGGGACAATGAGCAGTTCTTC. As protein: CASSLPPTGDNEQFF.

This clonotype was seen at least ten times. This chain joins TRBV20-1 and TRBJ2-1; D is ambiguous. V was pared by 2 bases and J by 0 bases, with 5 bases between. Germline values: CDR1 DFQATT, CDR2 SNEGSKA (reference sequence). The CDR3 loop spans 13 amino acids. CDR3 amino acids: CSARLDSYNEQFF. DNA for the CDR3: TGCAGTGCTAGACTAGACTCCTACAATGAGCAGTTCTTC.